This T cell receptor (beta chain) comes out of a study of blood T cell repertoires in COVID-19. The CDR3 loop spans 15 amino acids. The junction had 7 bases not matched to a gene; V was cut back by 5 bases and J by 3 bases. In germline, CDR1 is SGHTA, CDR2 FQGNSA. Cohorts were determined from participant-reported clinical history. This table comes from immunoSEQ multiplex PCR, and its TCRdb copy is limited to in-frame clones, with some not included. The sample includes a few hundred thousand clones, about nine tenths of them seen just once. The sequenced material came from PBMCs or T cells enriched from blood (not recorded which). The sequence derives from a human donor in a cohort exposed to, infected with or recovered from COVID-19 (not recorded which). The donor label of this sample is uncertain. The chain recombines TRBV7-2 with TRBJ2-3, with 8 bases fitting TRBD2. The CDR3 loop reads CASSPSSGLTDTQYF. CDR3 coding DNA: TGTGCCAGCAGCCCATCTAGCGGGTTAACAGATACGCAGTATTTT.